What follows is one TCR beta chain and its context. Its antigen remains unknown. Naive CD4 T cells were sorted as CD45RO-negative, CD62L-positive. This entry is derived from a study of human versus mouse CDR3 diversity and MHC coevolution. Study-wide findings and caveats: Mice had fewer CDR3 deletions and insertions than humans on average. Humans had the largest estimated TCR beta repertoire, about 1.6 million clonotypes. Most of the three human donors had the lowest clonal inequality.

Assay used: immunoSEQ multiplex PCR; TCRdb lists only in-frame clones, some missing. The sample lists 80,000 or so clones; over 85% were seen once. V lost 3 bases and J lost 2; bases outside the gene matches: 10. The CDR3 contains 16 residues. Germline CDR1 is SGDLS and CDR2 is YYNGEE. The specimen was naive CD4+ T cells from blood. The subset here: CD45RO-negative CD62L-positive naive CD4 T cells. V is TRBV9 and J is TRBJ1-2, with 7 bases that match TRBD1. The clonotype comes from a person between 25 and 69 years old in good health. The CDR3 loop is CASSDEDRRGNYGYTF. The CDR3 DNA reads as TGTGCCAGCAGCGACGAGGACAGGAGGGGAAACTATGGCTACACCTTC.